This T cell receptor beta chain was found in a study of a mutant IDH1 vaccine in newly diagnosed glioma. Overall study context: All eight of the vaccinations patients received fell in weeks 1, 3, 5, 7, 11, 15, 19 and 23. Beforehand, treatment had been radiotherapy, temozolomide, or both; the majority received both.

Trimming removed 3 bases from V and 5 bases from J, with 4 bases in between. CDR1 and CDR2 from the germline V gene are MDHEN and SYDVKM. There are 11 residues in the CDR3. Data came from immunoSEQ multiplex PCR; TCRdb stores just in-frame clones and leaves some out. The sample consists of about 56,000 clones, over 70% of them appearing once. This clone was picked up one time. Its antigen remains unidentified. Time point meaning: week 23, last vaccination. A 20-mer mutant IDH1 peptide at 300 ug was injected subcutaneously with topical imiquimod. The donors had new WHO grade 3 or 4 astrocytomas; these were IDH1-mutant and ATRX-lost.

The V and J genes are TRBV28 and TRBJ2-5; no clear D gene. This receptor was obtained from a man in his forties with glioma. Sequencing was performed on PBMCs, taken from a glioma patient whose treatment included an IDH1 peptide vaccine. The CDR3 DNA reads as TGTGCCAGCAGTTTCGGGGAGACCCAGTACTTC. Translating it yields CASSFGETQYF.